These 7 T cell receptor beta chains were sequenced from one sample in a study of cytotoxic CD8 clonotypes in ibrutinib-treated CLL. The assay was immunoSEQ multiplex PCR, and TCRdb's table has in-frame clones only and misses some. This table holds 150,000 or so clones, roughly 80% found once. The sample in question was PBMCs, obtained after 12 months of ibrutinib treatment. The receptor source for this set is a human donor with chronic lymphocytic leukemia.

This chain connects TRBV4-1 to TRBJ2-1; 15 nucleotides align to TRBD2. CDR1 is MGHRA and CDR2 is YSYEKL in the germline V gene. The CDR3 extends over 19 amino acids. Germline trimming cut 0 bases from V and 3 bases from J; bases unmatched to any gene: 6. The CDR3 nucleotides read TGCGCCAGCAGCCAAGACAGGACTAGCGGGAGGGCCGGCTACAATGAGCAGTTCTTC. Residues: CASSQDRTSGRAGYNEQFF.

The chain uses TRBV6-6 and TRBJ1-2, with TRBD1 as a possible D gene (6 bases). CDR3 length: 12 amino acids. CDR1 is MNHNY and CDR2 is SVGAGI in the germline V gene (reference sequence). Trimming pared 2 bases from V and 10 bases from J, leaving 11 bases between. As DNA, the CDR3 is TGTGCCAGCAGTTACCTGGGGGGGCCCTACACCTTC. Translation: CASSYLGGPYTF.

This clone was detected a few times. J is TRBJ2-4 and V is TRBV5-1; D perhaps matches TRBD1 (6 bases). Trimming removed 4 bases at V and 8 bases at J, with 22 bases between. The CDR3 is 16 residues long. In germline, CDR1 is SGHRS, CDR2 YFSETQ. The CDR3: CASSATGKGSGDIQYF. The CDR3, as DNA: TGCGCCAGCAGCGCCACAGGGAAGGGGTCTGGGGACATTCAGTACTTC.

This clone was detected only once. The V and J genes are TRBV6-5 and TRBJ2-7; D uncertain. The CDR3 extends over 11 amino acids. Trimming left V 0 bases short and J 10 bases short, with 7 bases between. Germline V gene lookup returns CDR1 MNHEY and CDR2 SVGAGI. The CDR3 DNA is TGTGCCAGCAGTTACTCGGGGATACAGTACTTC. Translation gives CASSYSGIQYF.

This chain joins TRBV28 and TRBJ1-2, with D possibly matching TRBD1 (5 bases). Trimming removed 3 bases from V and 8 bases from J, with 13 bases in between. Germline V gene lookup returns CDR1 MDHEN and CDR2 SYDVKM. This CDR3 comprises 13 residues. CDR3: CASSLLRGGGYTF. CDR3 in DNA: TGTGCCAGCAGTTTGTTACGGGGCGGCGGCTACACCTTC.

The chain has TRBV19 and TRBJ1-2; TRBD1 might be the D (5 bases). Germline V gene data show CDR1 as LNHDA and CDR2 as SQIVND (reference sequence). This CDR3 has 17 amino acids. Trimming left V 3 bases short and J 8 bases short, with 25 bases between. The CDR3 here is CASSIGSGTTYLRGYTF. In DNA form, the CDR3 reads TGTGCCAGTAGTATTGGCTCAGGGACTACCTACCTAAGAGGCTACACCTTC. Combining the CDR3 with reference TRBV19 and TRBJ1-2 gives the whole variable domain DGGITQSPKYLFRKEGQNVTLSCEQNLNHDAMYWYRQDPGQGLRLIYYSQIVNDFQKGDIAEGYSVSREKKESFPLTVTSAQKNPTAFYLCASSIGSGTTYLRGYTFGSGTRLTVV.

The chain carries TRBV30 and TRBJ1-6, with a possible D match to TRBD1 (6 bases). The CDR3 totals 14 residues. V was clipped by 0 bases and J by 7 bases, with 10 bases between them. Germline assignment: CDR1 GTSNPN and CDR2 SVGIG (reference sequence). The CDR3 coding sequence is TGTGCCTGGAGTGTACAGGGTTTCAATTCACCCCTCCACTTT. The encoded protein is CAWSVQGFNSPLHF. Based on the CDR3 plus reference TRBV30 and TRBJ1-6, the full variable domain is SQTIHQWPATLVQPVGSPLSLECTVEGTSNPNLYWYRQAAGRGLQLLFYSVGIGQISSEVPQNLSASRPQDRQFILSSKKLLLSDSGFYLCAWSVQGFNSPLHFGNGTRLTVT.